The entry that follows covers one TCR beta chain sequence. Its specific antigen is unknown. Base quality data are lacking; no much larger clone is found one base away. One collaborating source in Seattle enrolled patients during active infection and followed them longitudinally through the course of disease. The collaborating institutions used their own protocols to collect whole blood in K2EDTA tubes. For TCRbeta analysis, collaborators shipped samples as frozen whole blood, isolated PBMCs, or DNA extracted from either of those sample types. This sample is part of a study of blood T cell repertoires in COVID-19 (dated by TCRdb to 2018 to 2021). About the full investigation: Collaborator samples came from the United States, Italy and Spain and covered acute and convalescent phases of COVID-19. The material from the prospective study consisted of cDNA or gDNA derived from T cells, B-cell-depleted T cells, or PBMCs. Subjects who had been exposed to COVID-19, were actively infected with it, or had recovered from it provided the deeply sampled blood TCRbeta repertoires that made up the dataset. The repertoires were released in a freely available public database intended as a resource for research on the immune response to SARS-CoV-2. Samples came from the ongoing ImmuneRACE study (first 160 participants) plus 1,254 subjects from 6 global collaborators. Sample metadata almost always included a de-identified subject ID, COVID-19 status, age in years and sex. HLA class I and class II types, where available, came from metadata supplied by the sample provider rather than from assay-based typing.

Results and caveats for the whole study, not just this receptor: Clinical and demographic metadata were provided uncurated, with the amount varying by source and participant.

TCRbeta CDR3 regions were amplified from genomic DNA by means of the immunoSEQ Assay, a bias-controlled multiplex PCR. The paper's processing steps were these. Nucleated cell counts per sample were estimated from amplification of reference gene primers within the assay. Sequence reads were collapsed and filtered to measure the absolute abundance of every unique TCRbeta CDR3 rearrangement. For each sample, productive Simpson clonality was calculated as the square root of Simpson's diversity index across productive rearrangements. Held by TCRdb, this immuneACCESS table contains in-frame sequences only and omits some clones. Under half of the omission traces to an unresolved V gene where checked; the cause of the rest is unknown. That table furnishes V, J and clone size, whereas the DNA furnished D and trimming. The sample table holds fewer than 300,000 clones, of which over 75% were seen once. The top ten hold approximately 10% of the sample.

Inclusive of the bounding cysteine and phenylalanine, the CDR3 is 14 residues long. The CDR3 DNA has 42 bases and is translated from base 1. According to the germline V gene, CDR1 reads MDHEN and CDR2 reads SYDVKM. Trimming leaves V shorter by 8 bases and J shorter by 4 bases, with the junction holding 9 bases beyond the gene matches. This sequence was found in a man between 50 and 59 years old with COVID-19, enrolled during active disease. The V and J segments used are TRBV28 and TRBJ2-7; TRBD1 fits 9 bases in the junction. Sequencing was carried out using peripheral blood. In nucleotides, the sequence is TGTGCCAGCGCCTGGGGGACAGGGTCTTACGAGCAGTACTTC. Translated, it reads CASAWGTGSYEQYF.